This TCR beta chain comes out of a study of tumor-infiltrating lymphocytes in oesophageal squamous cell carcinoma. V shed 6 bases and J shed 1 base, with 12 bases lying between them. This CDR3 has 14 amino acids. The germline V gene has CDR1 ENHRY and CDR2 SYGVKD. TCRdb reprocessed the PCR reads with MiXCR, giving one entry per CDR3 protein. This sample has some 14,000 distinct CDR3 sequences; roughly half occur once, and the top ten carry around 10%. This clonotype was seen repeatedly, ten times or more. This chain connects TRBV10-3 to TRBJ1-1; TRBD1 might be the D (6 bases). Sequenced: blood. This receptor was obtained from a female donor with esophageal squamous cell carcinoma. DNA for the CDR3: TGTGCCATCAGCAGGACAGAAGGGAACACTGAAGCTTTCTTT. This translates into CAISRTEGNTEAFF.